This TCR beta chain was observed in a study of T cell changes during pregnancy in multiple sclerosis. This table comes from immunoSEQ multiplex PCR, and its TCRdb copy is limited to in-frame clones, with some not included. In the table there are approximately 30,000 clones, 90% of which are singletons. V lost 5 bases to trimming and J lost 1 base; unmatched junction nucleotides: 3. This CDR3 has 14 amino acids. Looked up from germline, CDR1 is LNHDA and CDR2 is SQIVND (reference sequence). A few counts support this clone. This rearrangement joins TRBV19 to TRBJ1-1, with 8 bases lining up with TRBD1. The sequenced sample was CD8+ T cells from peripheral blood mononuclear cells, obtained before pregnancy. This TCR derives from a female donor with multiple sclerosis, enrolled in a pregnancy study. The CDR3 spells CASSQGAGNTEAFF. DNA for the CDR3: TGTGCCAGTAGTCAGGGGGCAGGGAACACTGAAGCTTTCTTT. Based on the CDR3 plus reference TRBV19 and TRBJ1-1, the full variable domain is DGGITQSPKYLFRKEGQNVTLSCEQNLNHDAMYWYRQDPGQGLRLIYYSQIVNDFQKGDIAEGYSVSREKKESFPLTVTSAQKNPTAFYLCASSQGAGNTEAFFGQGTRLTVV.